The clone carrying this TCR beta chain was counted between two and nine times. The data belong to a study of blood T cell repertoires in COVID-19. The CDR3 has 12 amino acids. Trimming shortened V by 3 bases and J by 6 bases, and 6 bases separated the two germline ends. Only in-frame clones appear in the TCRdb table, and some are missing; sequencing was by immunoSEQ multiplex PCR. Counted here are 150,000 to 200,000 clones, more than 75% occurring once; the ten biggest clones make up around a sixth. The material sequenced was PBMCs or T cells enriched from blood (not recorded which). The chain uses TRBV12-3 or TRBV12-4 and TRBJ2-1; D might be TRBD1 (6 bases). The TCR sequence derives from a woman aged 50 to 60 with acute COVID-19. The CDR3 DNA is TGTGCCAGCAGTTTGGGGGCCAATGAGCAGTTCTTC. Its protein is CASSLGANEQFF.